The 12 T cell receptor beta chains below all came from one sample that was sequenced in a study of blood T cell repertoires in COVID-19. Repertoires were generated with immunoSEQ multiplex PCR, while TCRdb's copy carries only in-frame clones and drops some. The sample includes about 120,000 clones, around 85% of them seen just once. Sequencing used peripheral blood. All receptors derive from a woman aged 55-69 years with COVID-19, enrolled during active disease.

This chain uses TRBV10-3 with TRBJ1-6; possible D gene TRBD1, 6 bases. This CDR3 comprises 15 residues. CDR1 and CDR2 from the germline V gene are ENHRY and SYGVKD. With 9 bases removed from V and 6 bases from J, the gap between germline ends came to 18 bases. The CDR3 is CAISPVTGPNSPLHF. The CDR3 nucleotides are TGTGCCATTTCCCCCGTTACAGGGCCTAATTCACCCCTCCACTTT.

DNA of the CDR3: TGCGCCAGCAGCTTGTCGACAGGCGAGGCCGCCGAGCAGTACTTC. Translating it yields CASSLSTGEAAEQYF. The chain uses TRBV5-1 and TRBJ2-7, with D maybe TRBD1 (6 bases). This CDR3 spans 15 amino acids. V shed 1 base and J shed 6 bases, with 17 bases lying between them. The germline V gene has CDR1 SGHRS and CDR2 YFSETQ.

The rearrangement links TRBV18 to TRBJ1-2; 10 bases map to TRBD1. The length of the CDR3 is 15 residues. CDR1 KGHSH and CDR2 LQKENI come from the germline V gene. J was trimmed by 4 bases and V by 1 base; bases with no gene match: 3. The CDR3 sequence is CASSPLGTGAYGYTF. The CDR3 bases are TGTGCCAGCTCACCACTTGGGACAGGGGCCTATGGCTACACCTTC.

The chain is built from TRBV3-1 (or the pseudogene TRBV3-2) and TRBJ1-1; tentatively, D is TRBD1 (6 bases). Germline-derived CDR1 and CDR2 are LGHDT and YNNKEL (reference sequence). Trimming pared 1 base from V and 4 bases from J, leaving 13 bases between. This CDR3 contains 15 residues. The DNA of the CDR3 is TGTGCCAGCAGCCAAGGCGGGGGGCAGGGCACTGAAGCTTTCTTT. This gives the protein CASSQGGGQGTEAFF.

This chain joins TRBV15 and TRBJ1-2, with 8 bases matching TRBD1. Germline loops: CDR1 LNHNV, CDR2 YYDKDF (reference sequence). J lost 8 bases, V lost 5 bases, and 13 bases had no gene match. This CDR3 region has 15 residues. CDR3 loop: CATSARKGQVSGYTF. The CDR3 DNA follows: TGTGCCACCAGCGCCCGAAAGGGACAGGTCTCGGGCTACACCTTC.

The chain has TRBV7-8 and TRBJ1-3, with D uncertain. The V end lost 5 bases, the J end lost 3 bases, and 17 bases lay between the germline ends. Germline V CDR1 and CDR2: SGHVS, FQNEAQ. The CDR3 has 16 amino acids. The DNA for the CDR3 is TGTGCCAGCAGCCCCGGGGTTCCGGGCAGTGGAAACACCATATATTTT. Translating it yields CASSPGVPGSGNTIYF.

V and J are TRBV7-3 and TRBJ2-3, with 11 nucleotides matching TRBD2. The V gene end was trimmed by 5 bases and the J gene end by 0 bases; junction bases not matched to a gene: 7. Germline CDR1 is SGHTA and CDR2 is FQGTGA. The CDR3 length is 17 residues. In DNA form, the CDR3 reads TGTGCCAGCAGCCCGCGACTAGCGGGGCTTAGCACAGATACGCAGTATTTT. Protein: CASSPRLAGLSTDTQYF.

This sequence joins TRBV5-1 and TRBJ2-7, with D perhaps TRBD2 (7 bases). CDR1 and CDR2 from the germline V gene are SGHRS and YFSETQ. CDR3 length: 18 amino acids. V lost 4 bases and J 3 bases, leaving 26 bases between the germline ends. The CDR3 DNA follows: TGCGCCAGCAGCACCGAACCCCAGGGCGGGGGCGAAGGCTACGAGCAGTACTTC. It is translated as CASSTEPQGGGEGYEQYF.

The chain combines TRBV19 with TRBJ1-5; TRBD1 is a possible D gene (6 bases). V was cut by 5 bases and J by 5 bases, with 13 bases left in between. The germline gives CDR1 LNHDA, CDR2 SQIVND (reference sequence). The CDR3 sequence is 14 residues long. The CDR3 protein is CASSPTGTHQPQHF. The CDR3 region has the DNA TGTGCCAGTAGTCCCACAGGGACCCATCAGCCCCAGCATTTT.

V and J are TRBV27 and TRBJ1-1; D gene ambiguous. This CDR3 is built from 13 residues. Per the germline V gene, CDR1 is MNHEY and CDR2 is SMNVEV (reference sequence). V lost 3 bases and J lost 0, with 5 bases in between. The CDR3 DNA is TGTGCCAGCAGTTTTTCCTTGAACACTGAAGCTTTCTTT. Protein sequence: CASSFSLNTEAFF.

Concerning this clone: Its ends do not fully match the called genes, so a read error is possible. V and J are TRBV19 and TRBJ1-6; 7 positions match TRBD1. Germline assignment: CDR1 LNHDA and CDR2 SQIVND (reference sequence). This CDR3 contains 12 residues. CDR3 DNA sequence: TGTGCCAGTAGTACCCCACTGGACAGGTTTGCCTTT. Amino acid sequence: CASSTPLDRFAF. The full variable domain, completed using reference TRBV19 and TRBJ1-6, is DGGITQSPKYLFRKEGQNVTLSCEQNLNHDAMYWYRQDPGQGLRLIYYSQIVNDFQKGDIAEGYSVSREKKESFPLTVTSAQKNPTAFYLCASSTPLDRFAFGNGTRLTVT.

This clone was found a few times. The V call is TRBV27, the J call TRBJ1-5; D uncertain. Per the germline V gene, CDR1 is MNHEY and CDR2 is SMNVEV (reference sequence). CDR3 size: 16 residues. Trimming stripped 10 bases from V and 2 bases from J, with 21 bases between. The CDR3 loop is CAIEDSGSGGNQPQHF. CDR3 DNA: TGTGCCATAGAGGATTCGGGCAGCGGGGGCAATCAGCCCCAGCATTTT.